These 28 T cell receptor beta chains were sequenced from one sample in a study of shared clonotypes between healthy human individuals. Sequencing was performed with immunoSEQ multiplex PCR; in TCRdb, only in-frame clones are kept and a portion is missing. The sample lists about 230,000 clones, about 69% occurring once. The sequencing sample was made of memory CD4+ T cells sorted from blood. Subset denoted: CD45RA-negative fraction. These receptors were taken from a man aged 30 to 45 in good health.

The V call is TRBV19, the J call TRBJ1-1; maybe TRBD1 (5 bases). The V and J ends lost 5 bases and 1 base respectively, with 14 bases between them. The CDR3 contains 15 residues. CDR1 is LNHDA, CDR2 SQIVND, per germline (reference sequence). CDR3 coding DNA: TGTGCCAGTAGTCCCCTCCAGGGTGGGAACACTGAAGCTTTCTTT. Its protein product is CASSPLQGGNTEAFF.

This clone was seen at least ten times. The chain recombines TRBV11-2 with TRBJ1-4; D is unclear. CDR1 SGHAT and CDR2 FQNNGV come from the germline V gene. The CDR3 contains 16 residues. The V and J ends lost 4 bases and 1 base respectively, with 13 bases between them. The CDR3 sequence: CASSSKTFLTNEKLFF. The DNA of the CDR3 is TGTGCCAGCAGCTCGAAGACATTTTTAACTAATGAAAAACTGTTTTTT.

This clone was seen only a few times. The chain carries TRBV25-1 and TRBJ1-1; D is unclear. The CDR3 spans 13 residues. Per germline, CDR1 MGHDK and CDR2 SYGVNS. The ends were cut back, 0 bases at V and 11 bases at J, with 13 bases in the middle. Written as DNA, the CDR3 is TGTGCCAGCAGTGAATATGCAGCTCGCCCGGCTTTCTTT. This codes for CASSEYAARPAFF.

This clone was counted between two and nine times. V and J are TRBV2 and TRBJ1-1; a possible D gene is TRBD1 (6 bases). There are 14 residues in the CDR3. Per the germline V gene, CDR1 is SNHLY and CDR2 is FYNNEI. V shed 6 bases and J shed 5 bases, with 16 bases lying between them. The CDR3 DNA is TGTGCCAGCAGGGCGGGACAAAGTGGAACTGAAGCTTTCTTT. The encoded protein is CASRAGQSGTEAFF. Full variable domain (missing parts from reference TRBV2 and TRBJ1-1): EPEVTQTPSHQVTQMGQEVILRCVPISNHLYFYWYRQILGQKVEFLVSFYNNEISEKSEIFDDQFSVERPDGSNFTLKIRSTKLEDSAMYFCASRAGQSGTEAFFGQGTRLTVV.

The CDR3 loop reads CAANRVTSTDTQYF. Written as DNA, the CDR3 is TGTGCCGCGAATAGGGTCACAAGCACAGATACGCAGTATTTT. This rearrangement joins TRBV6-6 to TRBJ2-3, with D unclear. CDR3 length: 14 amino acids. CDR1 is MNHNY, CDR2 SVGAGI, per germline (reference sequence). V lost 11 bases to trimming and J lost 0 bases, with 15 bases between them.

V and J are TRBV29-1 and TRBJ2-1, with 7 nucleotides matching TRBD2. J lost 4 bases, V lost 4 bases, and 10 bases had no gene match. The germline V gene encodes CDR1 SQVTM and CDR2 ANQGSEA. The CDR3 runs to 15 residues. The CDR3 protein is CSVGNPSGAYNEQFF. The CDR3 DNA sequence: TGCAGCGTTGGTAATCCTAGCGGAGCTTACAATGAGCAGTTCTTC.

The chain couples TRBV7-2 to TRBJ2-7; D possibly corresponds to TRBD1 (6 bases). The CDR3 spans 13 residues. Germline lookup yields CDR1 SGHTA and CDR2 FQGNSA. Trimming took 3 bases from V and 4 from J, leaving 10 bases between them. CDR3 amino acids: CASSLSRGYEQYF. CDR3 in DNA: TGTGCCAGCAGCTTGTCCAGGGGTTACGAGCAGTACTTC. The whole variable domain, remainder taken from reference TRBV7-2 and TRBJ2-7, is GAGVSQSPSNKVTEKGKDVELRCDPISGHTALYWYRQSLGQGLEFLIYFQGNSAPDKSGLPSDRFSAERTGGSVSTLTIQRTQQEDSAVYLCASSLSRGYEQYFGPGTRLTVT.

This clone was seen at least ten times. V and J are TRBV6-5 and TRBJ1-2; TRBD1 agrees at 7 bases. After removal of 8 bases from V and 5 bases from J, the junction contained 8 bases not matched to a gene. Germline CDR1 is MNHEY and CDR2 is SVGAGI. The CDR3 has 13 amino acids. The CDR3 loop reads CASGGDSRYGYTF. Written as DNA, the CDR3 is TGTGCCAGCGGCGGGGACAGTCGATATGGCTACACCTTC.

V gene TRBV18 combines with J gene TRBJ1-3; no firm D call. Germline V lookup: CDR1 KGHSH, CDR2 LQKENI. The CDR3 loop spans 12 amino acids. V gave up 3 bases and J gave up 8 bases, with 8 bases separating them. Here the CDR3 reads CASSPASDTIYF. The CDR3 DNA is TGTGCCAGCTCACCGGCCTCGGACACCATATATTTT.

In its sample, this clone was seen once. The chain links TRBV6-1 to TRBJ2-1, with TRBD2 matching 12 bases. V lost 4 bases, J lost 6 bases, and 4 bases stayed unmatched. The CDR3 is 15 residues long. From germline, CDR1 is MNHNS and CDR2 SASEGT. The CDR3 DNA is TGTGCCAGCAGTGGACTAGCGGGAGTTGGCAATGAGCAGTTCTTC. Amino acids: CASSGLAGVGNEQFF.

The rearrangement joins TRBV28 to TRBJ1-5; D gene ambiguous. CDR3 size: 15 residues. The germline V gene has CDR1 MDHEN and CDR2 SYDVKM. Trimming stripped 1 base from V and 11 bases from J, with 18 bases between. As DNA, the CDR3 is TGTGCCAGCAGTTTATTAATCCGGGATCCTCGGTCCCAGCATTTT. It translates to CASSLLIRDPRSQHF.

The table lists this clone with a count of one. The chain recombines TRBV18 with TRBJ2-5; D unclear. The CDR3 loop spans 12 amino acids. V was shortened by 5 bases and J by 7 bases, with 11 bases between the two germline ends. Germline assignment: CDR1 KGHSH and CDR2 LQKENI. CDR3 DNA: TGTGCCAGCTCAGGCCAGGAATGGACCCAGTACTTC. It encodes CASSGQEWTQYF.

In its sample, this clone was seen many times. The chain couples TRBV5-1 to TRBJ1-4; a possible D gene is TRBD1 (5 bases). Germline assignment: CDR1 SGHRS and CDR2 YFSETQ. V was trimmed by 4 bases and J by 3 bases, leaving 10 bases between them. This CDR3 is 14 amino acids long. The CDR3 DNA follows: TGCGCCAGCAGCGTGGGGGTCTCTAATGAAAAACTGTTTTTT. Encoded protein: CASSVGVSNEKLFF.

The rearrangement joins TRBV2 to TRBJ2-1, with no clear D. The V gene lost 2 bases and the J gene lost 9 bases, with 14 bases spanning the gap. CDR1 is SNHLY, CDR2 FYNNEI, per germline. The CDR3 covers 14 residues. The CDR3, as DNA: TGTGCCAGCAGTGAATGGGCCCAAGCAAGTGAGCAGTTCTTC. Protein: CASSEWAQASEQFF.

This clone was counted only a few times. The CDR3 spells CASSWRNQPQHF. DNA for the CDR3: TGTGCCAGCAGCTGGAGGAATCAGCCCCAGCATTTT. The gene calls are TRBV7-2 and TRBJ1-5; D not certain. The CDR3 has 12 amino acids. V was cut by 4 bases and J by 4 bases, with 5 bases left in between. CDR1 is SGHTA, CDR2 FQGNSA, per germline.

The chain has TRBV4-1 and TRBJ2-5; D gene uncertain. CDR1 and CDR2 (germline): MGHRA, YSYEKL. The V and J ends lost 0 bases and 2 bases respectively, with 13 bases between them. The CDR3 runs to 16 residues. CDR3 bases: TGCGCCAGCAGCCAAGATAGTCGGGTTACTCAAGAGACCCAGTACTTC. Amino acids: CASSQDSRVTQETQYF.

The V gene is TRBV25-1, the J gene TRBJ2-3; no clear D. V dropped 7 bases and J dropped 2 bases, with 10 bases sitting between them. CDR1 and CDR2 (germline): MGHDK, SYGVNS. CDR3 length: 13 residues. CDR3 bases: TGTGCCAGCACTATGACATCCACAGATACGCAGTATTTT. It is translated as CASTMTSTDTQYF.

J is TRBJ2-2 and V is TRBV5-6; D is ambiguous. This CDR3 has 14 residues. CDR1 and CDR2 from the germline V gene are SGHDT and YYEEEE. The V gene lost 4 bases and the J gene lost 5 bases, with 12 bases spanning the gap. CDR3 DNA sequence: TGTGCCAGCAGCCCAACACGCTTTACCGGGGAGCTGTTTTTT. It codes for CASSPTRFTGELFF.

The chain has TRBV25-1 and TRBJ2-5, with D unresolved. The CDR3 length is 17 residues. CDR1 is MGHDK and CDR2 is SYGVNS in the germline V gene. Trimming took off 1 base at V and 3 bases at J, with 18 bases between the two ends. This CDR3 is CASSEWVSLTAEETQYF. CDR3 nucleotides: TGTGCCAGCAGTGAATGGGTTAGCCTAACAGCCGAAGAGACCCAGTACTTC.

This sequence joins TRBV28 and TRBJ2-2; the D gene could be TRBD1 or TRBD2 (6 bases each). The CDR3 loop spans 16 amino acids. The V gene lost 4 bases and the J gene lost 1 base, with 13 bases spanning the gap. Germline CDR1 is MDHEN and CDR2 is SYDVKM. CDR3: CASSYGGRLNTGELFF. The CDR3, as DNA: TGTGCCAGCAGTTACGGGGGCAGGTTGAACACCGGGGAGCTGTTTTTT.

This CDR3 reads CASTKGNWDEQYF. Here the CDR3 DNA reads TGTGCCAGCACGAAGGGCAATTGGGACGAGCAGTACTTC. The rearrangement uses TRBV6-1 and TRBJ2-7; no clear D. Trimming took 7 bases from V and 5 from J, leaving 15 bases between them. The germline V gene has CDR1 MNHNS and CDR2 SASEGT. The CDR3 runs to 13 residues.

Note on this clone: One end of the junction fails to match germline, which may point to a read error. The DNA for the CDR3 is TGTGCCAGCAGTTCGGACACGTTATCCTCCGAGCAGTACTTC. Its translation is CASSSDTLSSEQYF. The chain employs TRBV11-2 and TRBJ2-7; maybe TRBD1 (5 bases). This CDR3 comprises 14 residues. Germline CDR1 and CDR2: SGHAT and FQNNGV.

In its sample, this clone was seen a few times. The chain joins TRBV2 to TRBJ1-2; 7 nucleotides agree with TRBD1. This CDR3 region has 14 residues. Trimming at V came to 1 base and at J to 4 bases, leaving 3 bases not matched to a gene. In germline, CDR1 is SNHLY, CDR2 FYNNEI. CDR3 residues: CASSEGGTAYGYTF. CDR3 nucleotides: TGTGCCAGCAGTGAAGGGGGGACAGCCTATGGCTACACCTTC.

V gene TRBV7-2 combines with J gene TRBJ2-2; possible D gene TRBD1, 6 bases. Trimming shortened V by 2 bases and J by 3 bases, and 13 bases separated the two germline ends. The CDR3 consists of 16 residues. Germline V gives CDR1 SGHTA, CDR2 FQGNSA. CDR3 in amino acids: CASSLLQGGDTGELFF. The DNA for the CDR3 is TGTGCCAGCAGCTTATTACAGGGTGGAGACACCGGGGAGCTGTTTTTT.

The CDR3 nucleotides read TGTGCCAGCGGGGCTTCGACAGGGGCGGACATTCAGTACTTC. As protein: CASGASTGADIQYF. This rearrangement joins TRBV2 to TRBJ2-4, with 8 nucleotides matching TRBD1. This CDR3 is built from 14 residues. With 8 bases clipped from V and 8 bases from J, the junction kept 11 bases outside the gene matches. Germline V gives CDR1 SNHLY, CDR2 FYNNEI.

The gene calls are TRBV28 and TRBJ1-2, with 10 bases fitting TRBD1. The CDR3 is 16 amino acids. Germline V gives CDR1 MDHEN, CDR2 SYDVKM. V trimming: 5 bases; J trimming: 4 bases; junction bases outside the gene matches: 10. The CDR3, as DNA: TGTGCCAGCAGTGCTCCTCGACAGGGGGCGCCCTATGGCTACACCTTC. This sequence encodes CASSAPRQGAPYGYTF.

This clone was found a few times. This chain joins TRBV27 and TRBJ2-1; 10 bases map to TRBD2. Germline CDR1 reads MNHEY; CDR2 reads SMNVEV (reference sequence). V was pared by 7 bases and J by 8 bases, with 11 bases of the junction left unmatched. This CDR3 is built from 15 residues. CDR3: CASTRLASGSDEQFF. CDR3 DNA: TGTGCCAGCACCCGCCTCGCTAGCGGGAGTGATGAGCAGTTCTTC.

The CDR3 DNA reads TGCGCCAGCAGCTTGGGACTCTTAGCGGTCGGCACAGATACGCAGTATTTT. Its translation is CASSLGLLAVGTDTQYF. This rearrangement joins TRBV5-1 to TRBJ2-3; maybe TRBD2 (6 bases). Germline V lookup: CDR1 SGHRS, CDR2 YFSETQ. The CDR3 sequence is 17 residues long. V shed 0 bases and J shed 1 base, with 15 bases lying between them. Looking up the rest from reference TRBV5-1 and TRBJ2-3 gives the full variable domain: KAGVTQTPRYLIKTRGQQVTLSCSPISGHRSVSWYQQTPGQGLQFLFEYFSETQRNKGNFPGRFSGRQFSNSRSEMNVSTLELGDSALYLCASSLGLLAVGTDTQYFGPGTRLTVL.